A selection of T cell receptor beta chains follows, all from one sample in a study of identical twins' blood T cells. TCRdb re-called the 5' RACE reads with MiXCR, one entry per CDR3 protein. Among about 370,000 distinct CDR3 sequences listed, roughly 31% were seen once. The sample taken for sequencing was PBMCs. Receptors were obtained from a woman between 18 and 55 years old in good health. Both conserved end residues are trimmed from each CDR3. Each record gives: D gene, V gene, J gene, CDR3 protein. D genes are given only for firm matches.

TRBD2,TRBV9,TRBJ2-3,ASGGRDLAGVADTQY
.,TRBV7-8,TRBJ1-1,ASSLRLLLGDTEAF
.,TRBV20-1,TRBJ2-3,SARSSAYTQY
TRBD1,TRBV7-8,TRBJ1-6,ASSYVKGARNSPLH
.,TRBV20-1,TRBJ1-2,SAFLRSRGGYT
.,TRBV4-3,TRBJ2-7,ASSQGVRKDYEQY
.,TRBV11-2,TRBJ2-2,ASSPRAGTGELF
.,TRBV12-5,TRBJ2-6,ASGLTPDGASGANVLT
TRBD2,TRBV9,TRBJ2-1,ASSVGAGGSDYNEQF
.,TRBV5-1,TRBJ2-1,TSSLGDTMGDEQF
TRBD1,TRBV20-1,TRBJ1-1,SATWGTGSAEAF
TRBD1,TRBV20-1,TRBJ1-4,SAGRQGASEKLF
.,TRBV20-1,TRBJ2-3,SARDRGPDTQY
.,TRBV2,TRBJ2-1,ASSEVVGSYNEQF
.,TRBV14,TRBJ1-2,ASSQVQGRDGYT
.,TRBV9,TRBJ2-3,ASSVEQGTDTQY
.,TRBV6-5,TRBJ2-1,ASSFSLAPNEQF
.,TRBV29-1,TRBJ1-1,SGLPGFDTEAF
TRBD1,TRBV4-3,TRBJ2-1,ASSQRSQGAHNEQF
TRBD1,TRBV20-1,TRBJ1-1,SARPTGGTEAF
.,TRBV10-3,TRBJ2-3,AISDAVDSPTTDTQY
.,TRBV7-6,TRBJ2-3,ASSLSSSSTDTQY
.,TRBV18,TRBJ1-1,ASSPQGVNTEAF
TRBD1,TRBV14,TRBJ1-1,ASSQQGAVSTEAF
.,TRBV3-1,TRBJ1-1,ASSLRSRNTEAF
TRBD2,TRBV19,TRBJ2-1,ASRTSGSWDNEQF
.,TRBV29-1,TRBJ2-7,SASDTRSYEQY
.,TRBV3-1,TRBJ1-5,ASSLKVGDQPQH
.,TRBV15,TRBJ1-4,ATSRVVSTNEKLF
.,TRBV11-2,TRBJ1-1,ASSLDGPGGTEAF
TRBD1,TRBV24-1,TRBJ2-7,ATNRDGTGGSYEQY
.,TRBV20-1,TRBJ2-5,SAARRRETQY
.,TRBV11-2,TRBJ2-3,ASSLVLEGSGGTDTQY